This entry describes one T cell receptor beta chain. This clonotype was recorded only once. The specificity of this receptor is unknown. There are no base qualities to consult, and no much larger clone falls within one base. One read alone provides weak support. The data were obtained in a study of CD8 T cells in Susac syndrome (dated by TCRdb to between 2018 and 2021). Context from the whole study: Repertoire sequencing was used to test whether CD8+ T cell activation and differentiation in Susac syndrome was antigen driven. CD8+ T cell repertoire clonality was compared between 11 to 12 healthy donors, roughly 14 Susac syndrome patients and 15 multiple sclerosis patients.

The research as a whole found: The study acknowledged that relatively few individuals were included in the TCR sequencing and HLA analysis.

RNA was extracted with the RNeasy kit and roughly 0.45 to 1 ug was reverse transcribed using random hexamers. The immunoSEQ multiplex PCR assay, covering 54 Vbeta and 13 Jbeta segments, was used to amplify TCR beta CDR3 regions. PCR amplification bias was corrected by using a synthetic template baseline for primer optimization and computational correction. In the authors' own workflow: Only productive sequences were kept, with reads annotated to V, D and J genes according to IMGT and analyzed in immunoSEQ Analyzer. To calculate clonality, Shannon entropy was normalized by log2 of the number of productive unique sequences and then subtracted from one. For each patient and control, public and private clones were evaluated within the 100 most prevalent clones. Clones were defined as Susac-specific if absent from the healthy and MS cohorts, from roughly 1,100 published viral clones and from other ImmuneACCESS disease sequences. TCRdb reprocessing: public reads trimmed at Q25 with fastp, clones called with MiXCR, in-frame beta chains kept. Rows with a matching CDR3 protein are joined into one entry that keeps the most common DNA and genes. None of the V and J calls come from the authors' own analysis; TCRdb made them. For this sample there are tens of thousands of distinct CDR3 sequences; around 94% appear just once. The ten largest clones represent approximately 0.26% of the sample.

Peripheral blood CD8+ and CD4+ T cells from healthy donors, Susac syndrome patients and multiple sclerosis patients were profiled by high-throughput TCR beta sequencing. Healthy donors were included as age- and sex-matched controls. Bulk CD8+ and CD4+ T cells were purified magnetically by negative isolation, whereas CD8+ TEMRA cells were enriched by FACS. Blood was drawn into EDTA tubes, processed within 24 hours, and PBMCs were isolated by density gradient centrifugation. PBMCs destined for TCR sequencing were cryopreserved in liquid nitrogen and later thawed in a 37 °C water bath. The sorted or isolated CD4+, CD8+ and CD8+ TEMRA cells had a purity of 90% or higher. V lost 5 bases and J lost 12 bases; the stretch between them is 11 bases long. CDR1 and CDR2 were assigned from the germline V gene as MGHRA and YSYEKL. Measured from the cysteine to the phenylalanine, the CDR3 is 11 residues long. The read is trimmed to its CDR3 DNA, 33 bases read in frame from base 1.

The receptor was isolated from a human donor in good health. Sequencing was carried out using CD8+ T cells from PBMCs. The chain links TRBV4-1 with TRBJ2-1, with the identity of the D gene unclear. The CDR3 has the sequence CASSADRVQFF. The sequenced DNA: TGCGCCAGCAGCGCTGACCGGGTGCAGTTCTTC.